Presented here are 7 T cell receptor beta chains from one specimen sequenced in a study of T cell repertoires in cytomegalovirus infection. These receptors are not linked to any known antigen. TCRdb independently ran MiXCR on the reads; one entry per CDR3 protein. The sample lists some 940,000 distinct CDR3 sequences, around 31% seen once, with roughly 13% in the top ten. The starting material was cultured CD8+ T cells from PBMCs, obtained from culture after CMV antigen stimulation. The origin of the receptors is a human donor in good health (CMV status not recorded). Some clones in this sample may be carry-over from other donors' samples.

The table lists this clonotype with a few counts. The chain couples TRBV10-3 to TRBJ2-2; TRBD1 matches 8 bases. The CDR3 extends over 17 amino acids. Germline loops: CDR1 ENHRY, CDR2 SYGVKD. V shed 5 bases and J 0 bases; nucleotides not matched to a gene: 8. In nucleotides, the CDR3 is TGTGCCATCAGTCTCACTTGGACAGGGACGAACACCGGGGAGCTGTTTTTT. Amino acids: CAISLTWTGTNTGELFF.

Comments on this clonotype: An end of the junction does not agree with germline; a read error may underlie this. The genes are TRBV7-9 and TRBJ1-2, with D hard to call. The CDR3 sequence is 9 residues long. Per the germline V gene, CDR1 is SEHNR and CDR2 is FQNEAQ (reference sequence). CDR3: CASSLETDF. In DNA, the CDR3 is TGTGCCAGCAGCTTAGAGACCGATTTT. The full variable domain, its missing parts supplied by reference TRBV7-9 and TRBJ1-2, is DTGVSQNPRHKITKRGQNVTFRCDPISEHNRLYWYRQTLGQGPEFLTYFQNEAQLEKSRLLSDRFSAERPKGSFSTLEIQRTEQGDSAMYLCASSLETDFGSGTRLTVV.

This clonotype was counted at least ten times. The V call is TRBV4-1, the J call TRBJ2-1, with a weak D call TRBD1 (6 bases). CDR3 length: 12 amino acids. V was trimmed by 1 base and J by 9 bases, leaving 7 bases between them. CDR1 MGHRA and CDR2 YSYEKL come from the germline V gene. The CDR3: CASSQGGGEQFF. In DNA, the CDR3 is TGCGCCAGCAGCCAAGGAGGGGGTGAGCAGTTCTTC.

CDR3 sequence (DNA): TGTGCCAGTAGTATAGATCTTAGGGTCTGGGATGGCTACACCTTC. Amino acid sequence: CASSIDLRVWDGYTF. The chain employs TRBV19 and TRBJ1-2, with D unclear. The CDR3 length is 15 residues. The V gene's germline CDR1 is LNHDA and CDR2 SQIVND (reference sequence). Deletions cut 0 bases from V and 6 bases from J, with 14 bases between. The full variable domain, its missing parts supplied by reference TRBV19 and TRBJ1-2, is DGGITQSPKYLFRKEGQNVTLSCEQNLNHDAMYWYRQDPGQGLRLIYYSQIVNDFQKGDIAEGYSVSREKKESFPLTVTSAQKNPTAFYLCASSIDLRVWDGYTFGSGTRLTVV.

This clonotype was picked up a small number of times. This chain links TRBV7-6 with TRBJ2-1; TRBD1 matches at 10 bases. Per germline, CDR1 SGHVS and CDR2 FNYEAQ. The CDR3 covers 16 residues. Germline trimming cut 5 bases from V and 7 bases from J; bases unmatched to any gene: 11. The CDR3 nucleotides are TGTGCCAGCAGCCCCTCCTGGACAGGGGGTAGTAATGAGCAGTTCTTC. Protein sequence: CASSPSWTGGSNEQFF.

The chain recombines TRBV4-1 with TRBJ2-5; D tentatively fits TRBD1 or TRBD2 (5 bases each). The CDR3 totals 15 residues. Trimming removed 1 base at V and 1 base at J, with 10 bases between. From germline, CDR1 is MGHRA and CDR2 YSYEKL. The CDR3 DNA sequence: TGCGCCAGCAGCCAAGGTTGGGGGACCCAAGAGACCCAGTACTTC. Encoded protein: CASSQGWGTQETQYF.

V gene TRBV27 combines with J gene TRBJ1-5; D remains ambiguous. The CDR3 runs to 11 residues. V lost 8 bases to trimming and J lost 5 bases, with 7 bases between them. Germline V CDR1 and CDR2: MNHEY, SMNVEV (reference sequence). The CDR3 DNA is TGTGCCAGCGGGGTCGATCAGCCCCAGCATTTT. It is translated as CASGVDQPQHF.